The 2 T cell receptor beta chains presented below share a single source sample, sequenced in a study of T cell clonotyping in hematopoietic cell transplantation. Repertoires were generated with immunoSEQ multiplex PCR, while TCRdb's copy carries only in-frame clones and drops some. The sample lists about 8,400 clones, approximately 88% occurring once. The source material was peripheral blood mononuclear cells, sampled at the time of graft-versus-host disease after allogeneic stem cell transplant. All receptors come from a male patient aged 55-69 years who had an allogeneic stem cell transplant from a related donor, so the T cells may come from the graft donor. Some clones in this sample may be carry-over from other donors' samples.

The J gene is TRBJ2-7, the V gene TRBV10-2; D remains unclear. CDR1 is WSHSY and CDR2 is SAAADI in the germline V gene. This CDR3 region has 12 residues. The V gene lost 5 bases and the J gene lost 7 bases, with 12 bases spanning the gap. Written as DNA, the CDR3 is TGCGCCAGCAGTCCAACCCCCCGGGAGCAGTACTTC. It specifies CASSPTPREQYF.

DNA for the CDR3: TGTGCCAGCAGCTTCCGGGCAGGTTCCTATAATTCACCCCTCCACTTT. The encoded protein is CASSFRAGSYNSPLHF. V is TRBV7-2 and J is TRBJ1-6; unclear D gene. This CDR3 has 16 residues. Germline-derived CDR1 and CDR2 are SGHTA and FQGNSA. With 3 bases removed from V and 1 base from J, the gap between germline ends came to 10 bases.